Each of the 3 T cell receptor beta chains below was sequenced from the same sample in a study of T cells after yellow fever vaccination. TCRdb processed the 5' RACE reads anew with MiXCR; each CDR3 protein has one entry. The sample lists roughly 300,000 distinct CDR3 sequences; roughly 7.5% were seen once. The sample was PBMCs, taken roughly 47 days after the first yellow fever vaccination. Receptors were obtained from a man between 18 and 29 years old who received the YFV17D yellow fever vaccine.

This clonotype was counted a few times. This chain joins TRBV5-5 and TRBJ2-2, with 10 bases lining up with TRBD1. The CDR3 consists of 17 residues. Germline CDR1 and CDR2: SGHKS and YYEKEE (reference sequence). Losses at the gene ends were 4 bases for V and 5 bases for J; bases not matched to a gene: 11. The CDR3 region is CASSGSGDRGITGELFF. DNA of the CDR3: TGTGCCAGCAGCGGAAGCGGGGACAGGGGTATTACCGGGGAGCTGTTTTTT.

This clonotype was seen a few times. The chain couples TRBV19 to TRBJ1-1; 12 bases align to TRBD1. Looked up from germline, CDR1 is LNHDA and CDR2 is SQIVND (reference sequence). J was trimmed by 3 bases and V by 8 bases; bases with no gene match: 10. The CDR3 sequence is 16 residues long. This CDR3 is CASGSGTGGLHTEAFF. For the CDR3, the DNA is TGTGCCAGTGGCTCTGGGACAGGGGGCCTGCACACTGAAGCTTTCTTT.

This clonotype has only a few counts. The V gene is TRBV9, the J gene TRBJ2-5; the D gene could be TRBD1 or TRBD2 (5 bases each). Germline CDR1 SGDLS, CDR2 YYNGEE. The CDR3 is made up of 14 amino acids. V gave up 0 bases and J gave up 2 bases, with 8 bases separating them. The DNA for the CDR3 is TGTGCCAGCAGCGTAGGAGGGGCGCAAGAGACCCAGTACTTC. This encodes CASSVGGAQETQYF.